This note documents a single TCR beta chain sequence. The specificity of this receptor is unknown. No much larger clonotype is one base removed from it; base qualities were not supplied. TCRbeta CDR3 regions were amplified from genomic DNA by means of the immunoSEQ Assay, a bias-controlled multiplex PCR. Regarding the original processing steps: The number of nucleated cells in each sample was estimated by amplification of reference gene primers within the assay. To quantify the absolute abundance of each unique TCRbeta CDR3 rearrangement, sequence reads were collapsed and filtered. For each sample, productive Simpson clonality was calculated as the square root of Simpson's diversity index across productive rearrangements. Drawn from immuneACCESS, this table holds only the in-frame rearrangements with V and J called that TCRdb kept. Clones are partly lost; checked studies trace under half to an unresolved V gene and leave the rest unexplained. For V, J and clone size, that table is used; D and trimming come from the DNA. A total of some 180,000 clones appear in this sample, 75% to 80% of them only once. About 9% of the sample rests with the top ten.

At the junction V is shortened by 0 bases and J by 3 bases; bases outside the gene matches: 14. From the cysteine up to the phenylalanine, the CDR3 has a length of 20 residues. Here the CDR3 DNA is all that survives: 60 bases in frame from base 1. The CDR1 and CDR2 encoded by the germline V gene (reference sequence) are LNHDA and SQIVND. The collaborating institutions used their own protocols to collect whole blood in K2EDTA tubes. Collaborator samples were shipped for TCRbeta analysis as frozen whole blood, isolated PBMCs, or DNA extracted from either sample type. This sample stems from a study of blood T cell repertoires in COVID-19 (dated by TCRdb to the early 2020s). Turning to the overall study: Collaborator samples came from the United States, Italy and Spain and covered acute and convalescent phases of COVID-19. The samples were drawn from the first 160 participants of the ongoing ImmuneRACE study and from 950 to 1,500 subjects provided by 6 global collaborators. The prospective study material was composed of cDNA or gDNA derived from T cells, B-cell-depleted T cells, or PBMCs. Subjects who had been exposed to COVID-19, were actively infected with it, or had recovered from it provided the deeply sampled blood TCRbeta repertoires that made up the dataset. Where available, HLA class I and class II types were obtained from metadata supplied by the sample provider rather than from assay-based typing. The sample metadata nearly always contained a de-identified subject ID, COVID-19 status, age in years and sex. The repertoires were released in a freely available public database meant as a resource for research on the immune response to SARS-CoV-2.

Study-wide conclusions, independent of this receptor: The quantity of clinical and demographic metadata differed by source and by participant and was supplied without curation.

The source material was peripheral blood. This clonotype was obtained from a woman between 45 and 60 years old with active or convalescent COVID-19. The chain couples TRBV19 to TRBJ1-4; TRBD1 matches 9 bases in the middle. CDR3 reads: CASSIDPWRTGERSNEKLFF. The DNA is TGTGCCAGTAGTATAGACCCCTGGAGGACAGGGGAAAGATCTAATGAAAAACTGTTTTTT.